Listed below are T cell receptor beta chains from one sample, sequenced in a study of cytomegalovirus exposure and HLA in healthy donors. TCRdb's copy holds only in-frame clones and misses some; the assay was immunoSEQ multiplex PCR. The data show 110,000 or so clones, 88% seen once. Sequenced sample: PBMCs. These receptors all come from a woman aged 18-29 years in good health and CMV-seronegative. Both conserved end residues are part of each CDR3. The D gene is left open where the match is weak. Clone size, where shown, is once, few, many, or a class for clones that have expanded.

J,V,size,D,DNA,CDR3
TRBJ2-5,TRBV11-2,NA,TRBD2,TGTGCCAGCAGCTTCCTAGCGGGAGGGCCTAGCCAAGAGACCCAGTACTTC,CASSFLAGGPSQETQYF
TRBJ2-5,TRBV5-6,NA,NA,TGTGCCAGCAGCTTGACAGTACAAGAGACCCAGTACTTC,CASSLTVQETQYF
TRBJ1-2,TRBV28,NA,TRBD1,TGTGCCAGCAGTTCTTGGACAGGGACTAACTATGGCTACACCTTC,CASSSWTGTNYGYTF
TRBJ1-1,TRBV2,NA,TRBD1,TGTGCCAGCAGTTATGGCCGACAGGGGGGCACGGCAACTGAAGCTTTCTTT,CASSYGRQGGTATEAFF
TRBJ2-3,TRBV4-3,NA,NA,TGCGCCAGCTTAAAGCAGGGCACAGATACGCAGTATTTT,CASLKQGTDTQYF
TRBJ2-3,TRBV10-3,NA,NA,TGTGCCATCAGCCACACAGATACGCAGTATTTT,CAISHTDTQYF
TRBJ1-2,TRBV28,NA,TRBD1,TGTGCCAGCAGTTACTCCCTGCGGACAGGGTTATCGTTTGGCTACACCTTC,CASSYSLRTGLSFGYTF
TRBJ2-1,TRBV7-6,NA,TRBD2,TGTGCCAGCAGCTTTCTCGGGACTAGCGACCTCTACAATGAGCAGTTCTTC,CASSFLGTSDLYNEQFF
TRBJ1-3,TRBV5-1,NA,TRBD1,TGCGCCAGCAGCTGGGGACAGTCGAGCTCTGGAAACACCATATATTTT,CASSWGQSSSGNTIYF
TRBJ2-3,TRBV19,NA,NA,TGTGCCAGTAGTATGTGGGGCAGCACAGATACGCAGTATTTT,CASSMWGSTDTQYF
TRBJ2-7,TRBV10-3,NA,NA,TGTGCCATCAGTGAGTCCCCAGATTCCTCCTACGAGCAGTACTTC,CAISESPDSSYEQYF
TRBJ2-5,TRBV28,once,TRBD1,TGTGCCAGCAGCATAAAAACAGGGGGGCTCCAGGGAGAGACCCAGTACTTC,CASSIKTGGLQGETQYF
TRBJ2-1,TRBV9,NA,NA,TGTGCCAGCAGCTTGACAGGCTACTCCTACAATGAGCAGTTCTTC,CASSLTGYSYNEQFF
TRBJ1-4,TRBV11-2,NA,TRBD1,TGTGCCAGCGGAAGAGACAGGGGCTTAAATGAAAAACTGTTTTTT,CASGRDRGLNEKLFF
TRBJ2-7,TRBV5-4,NA,TRBD2,TGTGCCAGCAGCTCCTACCTAGCGGGAGTTGATGAGCAGTACTTC,CASSSYLAGVDEQYF
TRBJ2-7,TRBV6-6,NA,NA,TGTGCCAGCAGTTACTCTCCAGGGATAAGGTACGAGCAGTACTTC,CASSYSPGIRYEQYF
TRBJ2-1,TRBV28,NA,NA,TGTGCCAGCAGCGTACGGGACAACAATGAGCAGTTCTTC,CASSVRDNNEQFF
TRBJ2-7,TRBV5-1,NA,TRBD1,TGCGCCAGCAGCCCGGAGTTGTTGGGGACAGGGAGGGACGAGCAGTACTTC,CASSPELLGTGRDEQYF
TRBJ2-6,TRBV5-8,NA,TRBD1,TGTGCCAGCAGCTCCCGGGACAGGGGTTGGTCTGGGGCCAACGTCCTGACTTTC,CASSSRDRGWSGANVLTF
TRBJ2-7,TRBV5-6,NA,TRBD1,TGTGCCAGCAGCTTGGGACAGGGCGAGCAGTACTTC,CASSLGQGEQYF
TRBJ2-5,TRBV6-6,NA,TRBD1,TGTGCCAGCCGGGACAGGGACGGGGAGACCCAGTACTTC,CASRDRDGETQYF
TRBJ2-1,TRBV7-3,NA,NA,TGTGCCAGCAGCTTTCGACCCCGGAGCTTCAATGAGCAGTTCTTC,CASSFRPRSFNEQFF
TRBJ2-3,TRBV30,NA,NA,TGTGCCTGGAGCCGGGGAGTTGGGGCAGATACGCAGTATTTT,CAWSRGVGADTQYF
TRBJ2-6,TRBV27,NA,NA,TGTGCCAGCAGTTTATGGTTACCGGTCTCTGGGGCCAACGTCCTGACTTTC,CASSLWLPVSGANVLTF
TRBJ2-1,TRBV2,NA,NA,TGTGCCAGCAGTGATCCTCCAGCGTCGGAAGGATTCGCTGAGCAGTTCTTC,CASSDPPASEGFAEQFF
TRBJ1-6,TRBV21-1,NA,NA,TGTGCCAGCAGGGTTCCCGACAGGGATAATTCACCCCTCCACTTT,CASRVPDRDNSPLHF
TRBJ1-1,TRBV6-6,NA,NA,TGTGCCAGCAGTTACGTCGGCAGGGCTGAAGCTTTCTTT,CASSYVGRAEAFF
TRBJ2-1,TRBV4-2,NA,TRBD2,TGTGCCAGCAGCCAAGCGGGGGGGGTGGCCGATGAGCAGTTCTTC,CASSQAGGVADEQFF
TRBJ2-1,TRBV7-9,NA,NA,TGTGCCAGCAGCGTAGACGGACTGGACCACAATGAGCAGTTCTTC,CASSVDGLDHNEQFF
TRBJ1-4,TRBV30,NA,NA,TGTGCCTGGAGGCCAAACAGGGTAGAACTGTTTTTT,CAWRPNRVELFF
TRBJ2-7,TRBV29-1,NA,NA,TGCAGCGTTGAATCCGATTCAGTCTCCTACGAGCAGTACTTC,CSVESDSVSYEQYF
TRBJ1-2,TRBV9,NA,TRBD1,TGTGCCAGCAGCGCTCCCCGGACAGGGAACTATGGCTACACCTTC,CASSAPRTGNYGYTF
TRBJ2-7,TRBV30,NA,TRBD2,TGTGCCCTCTGGACTAGCGGGAGTGGGTTCTACGAGCAGTACTTC,CALWTSGSGFYEQYF
TRBJ2-5,TRBV2,NA,NA,TGTGCCAGCAGTATCGGATCGGGGATAGCGGAGACCCAGTACTTC,CASSIGSGIAETQYF
TRBJ2-3,TRBV5-1,NA,NA,TGCGCCAGCAGCCCCCAGGGTCCAGATACGCAGTATTTT,CASSPQGPDTQYF
TRBJ2-2,TRBV30,NA,NA,TGTGCCTGGAGTGTCTTCGGGAACACCGGGGAGCTGTTTTTT,CAWSVFGNTGELFF
TRBJ1-4,TRBV6-1,NA,NA,TGTGCCAGCAGTGAATGGCGGGGTATTAATGAAAAACTGTTTTTT,CASSEWRGINEKLFF
TRBJ1-3,TRBV4-3,once,NA,TGCGCCAGCAGCCAAGAGTCCGCCAGGGGAAGGAAAGGCACCATATATTTT,CASSQESARGRKGTIYF
TRBJ2-5,TRBV5-1,NA,TRBD2,TGCGCCAGCAGCTTGGGGGCTAGCGGGGGAACAGAGACCCAGTACTTC,CASSLGASGGTETQYF
TRBJ2-1,TRBV7-3,NA,NA,TGTGCCAGCAGCCCAACAGATTTTGATGAGCAGTTCTTC,CASSPTDFDEQFF
TRBJ2-5,TRBV13,NA,TRBD2,TGTGCCAGCAGCTTGTTGGGAGCCGTCGCGGGAGGAGAGACCCAGTACTTC,CASSLLGAVAGGETQYF
TRBJ2-7,TRBV27,NA,TRBD1,TGTGCCAGCAGCCGGCCCGGACAGGCGGGCTACGAGCAGTACTTC,CASSRPGQAGYEQYF
TRBJ2-1,TRBV5-4,NA,TRBD2,TGTGCCAGCAGCCCGGAGGTAGCGGGTCTATACAATGAGCAGTTCTTC,CASSPEVAGLYNEQFF
TRBJ2-3,TRBV5-1,once,NA,TGCGCCACCAAACAGGGTATAACAGATACGCAGTATTTT,CATKQGITDTQYF
TRBJ1-1,TRBV29-1,NA,NA,TGCAGCGTTAGACAGGACATGAACACTGAAGCTTTCTTT,CSVRQDMNTEAFF
TRBJ1-2,TRBV5-1,few,TRBD1,TGCGCCAGCAGCTCGCAATCGGGGACAGGATATGGCTACACCTTC,CASSSQSGTGYGYTF
TRBJ2-5,TRBV6-5,NA,TRBD2,TGTGCCAGCAGTCCCCCCTTAGCGGGAGGGGAGACCCAGTACTTC,CASSPPLAGGETQYF
TRBJ2-7,TRBV4-1,once,TRBD2,TGCGCCAGCAGCCCCGTAGCGGGGAAGTACGAGCAGTACTTC,CASSPVAGKYEQYF
TRBJ2-1,TRBV19,few,NA,TGTGCCAGTAGTATGGCCCGAGACAGGCCTCGGGATGAGCAGTTCTTC,CASSMARDRPRDEQFF
TRBJ2-6,TRBV7-6,NA,TRBD2,TGTGCCAGCAGCCCCGGACTAGCGGGACAGTCTAGGCGCTCTGGGGCCAACGTCCTGACTTTC,CASSPGLAGQSRRSGANVLTF
TRBJ1-1,TRBV27,NA,NA,TGTGCCAGCAGGAGGCTACCGGCCCGCCGTAACCTTGAAGCTTTCTTT,CASRRLPARRNLEAFF
TRBJ1-2,TRBV19,NA,NA,TGTGCCAGTAGTCCCCAGGGACTGACTAACTATGGCTACACCTTC,CASSPQGLTNYGYTF
TRBJ1-5,TRBV13,NA,TRBD1,TGTGCCAGCAGCTACACAGGGGACAGAAATCAGCCCCAGCATTTT,CASSYTGDRNQPQHF
TRBJ2-7,TRBV4-3,NA,NA,TGCGCCAGCAGCCAAGATAAGGAGTCTGCCGTCGACGAGCAGTACTTC,CASSQDKESAVDEQYF
TRBJ1-2,TRBV2,few,TRBD1,TGTGCCAGCAGCGGCCGGGACAGGGCATATGGTGGCTACACCTTC,CASSGRDRAYGGYTF
TRBJ2-7,TRBV10-3,NA,TRBD1,TGTGCCAACTCAGACAGGGGGGGGCTCTACGAGCAGTACTTC,CANSDRGGLYEQYF
TRBJ1-5,TRBV7-8,once,NA,TGTGCCAGCAGCTTAGGGTCAGGGTTTTACAATCAGCCCCAGCATTTT,CASSLGSGFYNQPQHF